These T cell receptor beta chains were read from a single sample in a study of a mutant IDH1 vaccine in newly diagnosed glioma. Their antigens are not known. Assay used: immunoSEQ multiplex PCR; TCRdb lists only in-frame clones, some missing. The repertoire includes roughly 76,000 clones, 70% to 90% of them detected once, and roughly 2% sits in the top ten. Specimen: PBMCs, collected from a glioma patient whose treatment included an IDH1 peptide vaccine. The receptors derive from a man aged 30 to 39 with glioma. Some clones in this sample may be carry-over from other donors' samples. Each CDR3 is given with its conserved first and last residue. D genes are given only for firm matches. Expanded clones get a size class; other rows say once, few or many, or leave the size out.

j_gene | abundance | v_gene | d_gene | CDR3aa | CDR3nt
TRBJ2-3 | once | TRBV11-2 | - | CASSLADTQYF | TGTGCCAGCAGCTTAGCAGATACGCAGTATTTT
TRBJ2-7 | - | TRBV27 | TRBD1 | CASSSYRGPTSYEQYF | TGTGCCAGCAGTTCCTACAGGGGGCCCACCTCCTACGAGCAGTACTTC
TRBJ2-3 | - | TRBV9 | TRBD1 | CASSVGDRANTDTQYF | TGTGCCAGCAGCGTAGGTGACAGGGCGAACACAGATACGCAGTATTTT
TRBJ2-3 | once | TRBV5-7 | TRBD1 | CASRSGTAPDTQYF | TGTGCCAGCAGGTCCGGGACAGCTCCAGATACGCAGTATTTT
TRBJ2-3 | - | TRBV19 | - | CASSIWVRGDTQYF | TGTGCCAGTAGTATTTGGGTCAGGGGAGATACGCAGTATTTT
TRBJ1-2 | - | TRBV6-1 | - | CATLVVGYTF | TGTGCCACCCTGGTGGTTGGCTACACCTTC
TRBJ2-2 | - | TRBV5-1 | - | CASSLGSTTGELFF | TGCGCCAGCAGCTTGGGGTCGACTACCGGGGAGCTGTTTTTT
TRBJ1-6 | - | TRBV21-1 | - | CASSDRFNNNSPLHF | TGTGCCAGCTCGGACAGGTTTAATAATAATTCACCCCTCCACTTT
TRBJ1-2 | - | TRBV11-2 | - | CASSLGSGSPYGYTF | TGTGCCAGCAGCTTAGGGAGCGGTTCCCCCTATGGCTACACCTTC
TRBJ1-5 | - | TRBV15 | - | CATSHLNSNQPQHF | TGTGCCACCAGCCACCTTAATAGCAATCAGCCCCAGCATTTT
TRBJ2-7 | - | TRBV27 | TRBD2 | CASRPLRGGLPEQYF | TGTGCCAGCAGACCCCTGAGGGGAGGGCTCCCCGAGCAGTACTTC
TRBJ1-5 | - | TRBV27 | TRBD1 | CASSFRTGNQPQHF | TGTGCCAGCAGTTTTAGGACAGGGAATCAGCCCCAGCATTTT
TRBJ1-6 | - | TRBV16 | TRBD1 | CASSPRTGYSPLHF | TGTGCCAGCAGCCCTAGGACAGGGTACTCACCCCTCCACTTT
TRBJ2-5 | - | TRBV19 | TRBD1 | CASSIFSGGETQYF | TGTGCCAGTAGTATCTTCTCAGGGGGCGAGACCCAGTACTTC
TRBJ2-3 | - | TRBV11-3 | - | CASSSGTSTDTQYF | TGTGCCAGCAGCTCCGGGACCAGCACAGATACGCAGTATTTT
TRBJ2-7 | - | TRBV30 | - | CAWSVGFQGEQYF | TGTGCCTGGAGTGTAGGGTTTCAAGGCGAGCAGTACTTC
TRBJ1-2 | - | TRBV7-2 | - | CASSPRSGASYGYTF | TGTGCCAGCAGCCCCCGTTCAGGGGCAAGTTATGGCTACACCTTC
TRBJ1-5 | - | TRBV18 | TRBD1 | CASSPSNPGQGNQPQHF | TGTGCCAGCTCACCTTCTAATCCGGGACAGGGAAATCAGCCCCAGCATTTT
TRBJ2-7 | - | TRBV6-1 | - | CASSKMGTPSYEQYF | TGTGCCAGCAGTAAAATGGGGACTCCCTCCTACGAGCAGTACTTC
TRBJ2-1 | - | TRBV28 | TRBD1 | CASSGRDRRVWNEQFF | TGTGCCAGCAGTGGAAGGGACAGGCGGGTTTGGAATGAGCAGTTCTTC
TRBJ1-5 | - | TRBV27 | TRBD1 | CASSFGTESQPQHF | TGTGCCAGCAGTTTCGGGACAGAAAGTCAGCCCCAGCATTTT
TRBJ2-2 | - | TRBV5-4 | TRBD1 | CAGSVPGQGRAGELFF | TGTGCCGGCAGCGTACCGGGACAGGGAAGGGCCGGGGAGCTGTTTTTT
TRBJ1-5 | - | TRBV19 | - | CASMTQAGNRPQHF | TGTGCCAGTATGACACAGGCGGGCAATCGGCCCCAGCATTTT
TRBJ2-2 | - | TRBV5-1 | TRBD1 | CASSRGQDTGELFF | TGCGCCAGCAGCCGTGGACAGGACACCGGGGAGCTGTTTTTT
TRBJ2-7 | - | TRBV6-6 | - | CASSRVGEAYEQYF | TGTGCCAGCAGCCGTGTGGGGGAGGCCTACGAGCAGTACTTC
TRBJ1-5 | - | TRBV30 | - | CAWNQGVRQPQHF | TGTGCCTGGAATCAGGGAGTTCGCCAGCCCCAGCATTTT
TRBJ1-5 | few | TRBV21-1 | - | CASSKGVGNQPQHF | TGTGCCAGCAGCAAAGGGGTTGGCAATCAGCCCCAGCATTTT
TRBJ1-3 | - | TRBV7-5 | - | CVRSDRDFAGNTIYF | TGTGTCAGAAGCGACAGGGATTTCGCTGGAAACACCATATATTTT
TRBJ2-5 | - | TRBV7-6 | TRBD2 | CASSLGLAGATNQETQYF | TGTGCCAGCAGCTTAGGACTAGCGGGGGCTACTAACCAAGAGACCCAGTACTTC
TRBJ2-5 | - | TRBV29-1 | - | CSVAREEKETQYF | TGCAGCGTTGCCAGGGAAGAAAAAGAGACCCAGTACTTC
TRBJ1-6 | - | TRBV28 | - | CASSLGGAANSPLHF | TGTGCCAGCAGTTTAGGGGGGGCGGCTAATTCACCCCTCCACTTT